The rows below give T cell receptor beta chains drawn from one sample of a study. Via MiXCR, TCRdb re-called the RT-PCR reads, giving one row per CDR3 protein. The sample holds more than 550,000 distinct CDR3 sequences; 11% to 15% are singletons and the top ten take 3% to 4.5%. Source material: memory CD4+ T cells from blood. All receptors come from a female donor in good health, serving as a healthy control. The CDR3 runs from the conserved cysteine through the conserved F or W. A D gene is named only where the DNA matches it firmly. Clone sizes are given selectively: once, few, many, or a class where the clone is expanded.

D gene | CDR3 length | clone size | J gene | V gene | CDR3 protein | CDR3 DNA
TRBD1 | 15 | - | TRBJ1-3 | TRBV5-4 | CASALQGDSGNTIYF | TGTGCCAGCGCACTACAGGGGGACTCTGGAAACACCATATATTTT
- | 13 | few | TRBJ2-1 | TRBV5-1 | CASRGDPDNEQFF | TGCGCCAGCCGGGGTGACCCGGACAATGAGCAGTTCTTC
- | 15 | - | TRBJ2-5 | TRBV20-1 | CSARGERGVWETQYF | TGCAGTGCTAGGGGAGAGCGCGGGGTTTGGGAGACCCAGTACTTC
- | 14 | few | TRBJ2-3 | TRBV5-1 | CASSFDHGADTQYF | TGCGCCAGCAGCTTTGACCATGGGGCAGATACGCAGTATTTT
- | 16 | - | TRBJ2-7 | TRBV11-2 | CASSLMGGSTSYEQYF | TGTGCCAGCAGCTTAATGGGAGGTTCTACCTCCTACGAGCAGTACTTC
- | 14 | few | TRBJ1-1 | TRBV5-1 | CASSFDGPNTEAFF | TGCGCCAGCAGCTTTGACGGGCCGAACACTGAAGCTTTCTTT
- | 19 | few | TRBJ2-1 | TRBV11-2 | CASSLMSASLPSSYNEQFF | TGTGCCAGCAGCTTAATGTCCGCTTCCCTCCCAAGCTCCTACAATGAGCAGTTCTTC
- | 15 | - | TRBJ1-1 | TRBV12-3/TRBV12-4 | CASSLVRHQNTEAFF | TGTGCCAGCAGTTTAGTTCGGCATCAGAACACTGAAGCTTTCTTT
- | 15 | - | TRBJ2-1 | TRBV5-1 | CASRRIQGSYNEQFF | TGCGCCAGCAGACGTATCCAGGGATCCTACAATGAGCAGTTCTTC
- | 13 | many | TRBJ2-1 | TRBV11-2 | CASSLVRGNEQFF | TGTGCCAGCAGCTTAGTACGCGGTAATGAGCAGTTCTTC
- | 12 | many | TRBJ1-5 | TRBV20-1 | CSAQDRNQPQHF | TGCAGTGCTCAAGACCGCAATCAGCCCCAGCATTTT
TRBD1 | 14 | many | TRBJ2-1 | TRBV18 | CASSPETGTDEQFF | TGTGCCAGCTCACCCGAGACAGGGACCGATGAGCAGTTCTTC
- | 16 | few | TRBJ1-5 | TRBV20-1 | CSARDGKGIVNQPQHF | TGCAGTGCTAGAGATGGGAAGGGAATAGTCAATCAGCCCCAGCATTTT
- | 15 | few | TRBJ1-2 | TRBV20-1 | CSATDTQRGDYGYTF | TGCAGTGCAACCGACACTCAACGTGGGGACTATGGCTACACCTTC
TRBD2 | 13 | - | TRBJ2-5 | TRBV6-6 | CAAEGLRRETQYF | TGTGCCGCAGAGGGACTAAGGAGGGAGACCCAGTACTTC
TRBD2 | 15 | - | TRBJ2-2 | TRBV19 | CASSIGTSGIRELFF | TGTGCCAGTTCCATCGGGACTAGCGGGATCAGGGAGCTGTTTTTT
- | 14 | - | TRBJ2-5 | TRBV6-5 | CASKRLGSQETQYF | TGTGCCAGCAAAAGATTAGGTTCCCAAGAGACCCAGTACTTC
- | 15 | few | TRBJ2-7 | TRBV5-5 | CASSWVGAGGGEQYF | TGTGCCAGCAGCTGGGTTGGGGCAGGGGGAGGCGAGCAGTACTTC
- | 13 | - | TRBJ1-2 | TRBV20-1 | CSARQGLGYGYTF | TGCAGTGCTAGACAGGGTCTAGGGTATGGCTACACCTTC
- | 13 | - | TRBJ1-1 | TRBV29-1 | CSGMRGRGTEAFF | TGCAGCGGGATGCGGGGGAGAGGAACTGAAGCTTTCTTT
- | 13 | many | TRBJ2-4 | TRBV4-1 | CASSQEQGNIQYF | TGCGCCAGCAGCCAAGAGCAGGGGAACATTCAGTACTTC
TRBD2 | 16 | - | TRBJ2-7 | TRBV13 | CASSLGGRGNPYEQYF | TGTGCCAGCAGCTTAGGCGGGAGGGGAAACCCCTACGAGCAGTACTTC
TRBD2 | 15 | - | TRBJ2-7 | TRBV7-8 | CASSPSGTSVHEQYF | TGTGCCAGCAGCCCCAGCGGGACTAGCGTGCACGAGCAGTACTTC
- | 11 | many | TRBJ2-4 | TRBV20-1 | CSARVGVVGYF | TGCAGTGCTAGAGTCGGGGTGGTGGGGTACTTC
- | 13 | many | TRBJ2-1 | TRBV29-1 | CSTSVRLRDEQFF | TGCAGCACGAGTGTGAGGCTTCGCGATGAGCAGTTCTTC
- | 15 | few | TRBJ2-5 | TRBV24-1 | CATSDTRVGQETQYF | TGTGCCACCAGTGATACCAGGGTGGGCCAGGAGACCCAGTACTTC
TRBD1 | 11 | many | TRBJ1-2 | TRBV29-1 | CSVETGYGYTF | TGCAGCGTTGAGACAGGGTATGGCTACACCTTC
- | 15 | - | TRBJ2-2 | TRBV5-1 | CASSSREPNTGELFF | TGCGCCAGCAGCTCCCGGGAACCCAACACCGGGGAGCTGTTTTTT
- | 15 | - | TRBJ2-5 | TRBV7-2 | CASSPQRGSQETQYF | TGTGCCAGCAGCCCACAGAGGGGGTCCCAAGAGACCCAGTACTTC